This T cell receptor beta chain was obtained from a study of neurological immune-mediated disorders (dated by TCRdb to between 2017 and 2020). Notes on the research overall: Of the roughly 34 multiple sclerosis patients, around 31 had relapsing-remitting MS and 3 had secondary progressive MS. Peripheral blood TCR-beta repertoires from HTLV-I-associated myelopathy (HAM/TSP) patients, multiple sclerosis patients and healthy controls were compared by UMI-based sequencing. The cohort included about 66 subjects: about 14 with HAM/TSP, approximately 35 with multiple sclerosis, and 20 healthy controls. The 100 to 110 TCR-beta libraries covered PBMC samples along with longitudinal samples, technical triplicates, and paired sorted CD4+ and CD8+ T-cell subsets.

As for this clonotype: The clone's antigen remains unknown. The record has no base qualities; no much larger clone is one base away.

cDNA synthesis used template-switch 5'RACE with a primer carrying a 10-nucleotide random unique molecular identifier tagging each TCR transcript. Every sequencing run covered 15-18 subjects and yielded more than 180 million TCR-beta sequences. The RNeasy kit was used for extraction of total RNA. The KAPA Real-time Library Amplification kit was used to amplify TCR-beta VDJ regions with primers for the TCR constant region and the 5'RACE anchor. A first PCR added sample indexes and Illumina adaptors, and a second PCR then raised library yield. After Ampure bead purification, the TCR product of roughly 650 bp was size-selected on a 2% E-gel SizeSelection system. Library quality was checked on a Bioanalyzer, concentration was measured with Qubit, and libraries were quantified with the Kapa Library Quantification kit before pooling. An Illumina HiSeq 2500 was used to sequence the libraries paired-end at 2 x 150 bp. To increase sequence diversity, about 23-30% phiX was spiked into each library pool. In the paper's pipeline: Quality-filtered reads were processed with the UMI-based MiGEC pipeline, which removed over 75% of raw TCR sequences during error correction. VDJ genes were aligned to IMGT germline references, and each clonotype was defined by a unique CDR3 amino acid sequence together with V-J genes. Clonal expansion, Shannon diversity and CDR3 relatedness (CalcPairwiseDistances, ClusterSamples) were evaluated with VDJtools, and phylogenetic trees were built with CLCbio workbench. Using coefficient-of-variation modelling across technical triplicates, the study counted a clone as expanded if it had at least 8 unique UMIs. In TCRdb, the public reads were trimmed at Q25 with fastp and aligned with MiXCR, with productive beta chains retained. Each CDR3 protein gets just one entry, which takes the most common genes and DNA from the rows behind it. The V and J calls here are based on TCRdb, not the publication. Here the sample has 60,000 to 85,000 distinct CDR3 sequences; about 5.5% occur a single time. 2% to 2.5% of the sample lies in the top ten.

Unsorted PBMC libraries were generated from 2 million PBMCs stored in RNAlater at -80 °C until RNA extraction. Multiple sclerosis patients were enrolled in a US clinical protocol evaluating disease progression by magnetic resonance imaging. Peripheral blood underwent Ficoll-Hypaque density gradient centrifugation to isolate PBMCs, which were then cryopreserved in liquid nitrogen. For this chain, trimming is 3 bases at the V end and 1 base at the J end, and the number of junction bases without a gene match is 8. Reading the germline V gene (reference sequence) gives CDR1 DFQATT and CDR2 SNEGSKA. CDR3 length: 15 amino acids, cysteine to phenylalanine. Only CDR3 DNA remains: 45 bases, in frame from the first base. What the work shows at the level of the full study, not this receptor alone: TCR clonal expansion was highest in HAM/TSP patients and lowest in MS patients, with MS patients falling below even healthy controls. Expanded clones from different subjects shared no identical CDR3 amino acid sequences, which suggests that TCR-beta repertoires were private in all groups. The MS cluster was not associated with any clinical or MRI features, and the authors stated that larger cohorts are needed. Phylogenetic analysis grouped repertoires from 18 of 34 MS patients into a cluster of related CDR3 sequences, suggesting a possible repertoire-level signature.

This sequence uses TRBV20-1 and TRBJ2-5; TRBD2 agrees with 7 junctional bases. The sample consisted of PBMCs. This TCR came from a woman aged 25 to 39 with multiple sclerosis. For the CDR3, the sequence is CSASLASGSQETQYF. The sequenced DNA: TGCAGTGCTAGTCTGGCTAGCGGATCCCAAGAGACCCAGTACTTC.